The present T cell receptor beta chain was sequenced within a study of OX40 agonist ivuxolimab in advanced cancers. About the research overall: The dose-escalation cohort was about 87% male, with a mean age of approximately 62 years, ranging roughly 23 to 90. Whole-study results and caveats: CD8+ T cells showed, on average, more clonal expansion than CD4+ cells. The investigators did not determine what antigen specificity the expanded peripheral T cells had. The study observed clonal expansion of CD4+ and CD8+ blood T cells by week 6 at 0.1 to 3.0 mg/kg.

This clone was found once. What it recognizes is unknown. Libraries were prepared by immunoSEQ multiplex PCR; TCRdb keeps only in-frame clonotypes and omits some of them. The data contain 60,000 to 80,000 clones, about 79% of them singletons. V lost 4 bases, J lost 2 bases, and 18 bases lay in between. This CDR3 has 17 amino acids. CDR1 is MNHNS and CDR2 is SASEGT in the germline V gene. Here the sequenced sample was CD4+ or CD8+ T cells sorted from blood, taken in a trial of the OX40 agonist ivuxolimab. The genes are TRBV6-1 and TRBJ1-3; D might be TRBD1 (5 bases). The source of this sequence is an adult with an advanced solid tumor such as melanoma, head and neck, liver or kidney cancer. CDR3 protein: CASSGRWGEGAGNTIYF. The DNA for the CDR3 is TGTGCCAGCAGTGGACGGTGGGGGGAGGGAGCTGGAAACACCATATATTTT.